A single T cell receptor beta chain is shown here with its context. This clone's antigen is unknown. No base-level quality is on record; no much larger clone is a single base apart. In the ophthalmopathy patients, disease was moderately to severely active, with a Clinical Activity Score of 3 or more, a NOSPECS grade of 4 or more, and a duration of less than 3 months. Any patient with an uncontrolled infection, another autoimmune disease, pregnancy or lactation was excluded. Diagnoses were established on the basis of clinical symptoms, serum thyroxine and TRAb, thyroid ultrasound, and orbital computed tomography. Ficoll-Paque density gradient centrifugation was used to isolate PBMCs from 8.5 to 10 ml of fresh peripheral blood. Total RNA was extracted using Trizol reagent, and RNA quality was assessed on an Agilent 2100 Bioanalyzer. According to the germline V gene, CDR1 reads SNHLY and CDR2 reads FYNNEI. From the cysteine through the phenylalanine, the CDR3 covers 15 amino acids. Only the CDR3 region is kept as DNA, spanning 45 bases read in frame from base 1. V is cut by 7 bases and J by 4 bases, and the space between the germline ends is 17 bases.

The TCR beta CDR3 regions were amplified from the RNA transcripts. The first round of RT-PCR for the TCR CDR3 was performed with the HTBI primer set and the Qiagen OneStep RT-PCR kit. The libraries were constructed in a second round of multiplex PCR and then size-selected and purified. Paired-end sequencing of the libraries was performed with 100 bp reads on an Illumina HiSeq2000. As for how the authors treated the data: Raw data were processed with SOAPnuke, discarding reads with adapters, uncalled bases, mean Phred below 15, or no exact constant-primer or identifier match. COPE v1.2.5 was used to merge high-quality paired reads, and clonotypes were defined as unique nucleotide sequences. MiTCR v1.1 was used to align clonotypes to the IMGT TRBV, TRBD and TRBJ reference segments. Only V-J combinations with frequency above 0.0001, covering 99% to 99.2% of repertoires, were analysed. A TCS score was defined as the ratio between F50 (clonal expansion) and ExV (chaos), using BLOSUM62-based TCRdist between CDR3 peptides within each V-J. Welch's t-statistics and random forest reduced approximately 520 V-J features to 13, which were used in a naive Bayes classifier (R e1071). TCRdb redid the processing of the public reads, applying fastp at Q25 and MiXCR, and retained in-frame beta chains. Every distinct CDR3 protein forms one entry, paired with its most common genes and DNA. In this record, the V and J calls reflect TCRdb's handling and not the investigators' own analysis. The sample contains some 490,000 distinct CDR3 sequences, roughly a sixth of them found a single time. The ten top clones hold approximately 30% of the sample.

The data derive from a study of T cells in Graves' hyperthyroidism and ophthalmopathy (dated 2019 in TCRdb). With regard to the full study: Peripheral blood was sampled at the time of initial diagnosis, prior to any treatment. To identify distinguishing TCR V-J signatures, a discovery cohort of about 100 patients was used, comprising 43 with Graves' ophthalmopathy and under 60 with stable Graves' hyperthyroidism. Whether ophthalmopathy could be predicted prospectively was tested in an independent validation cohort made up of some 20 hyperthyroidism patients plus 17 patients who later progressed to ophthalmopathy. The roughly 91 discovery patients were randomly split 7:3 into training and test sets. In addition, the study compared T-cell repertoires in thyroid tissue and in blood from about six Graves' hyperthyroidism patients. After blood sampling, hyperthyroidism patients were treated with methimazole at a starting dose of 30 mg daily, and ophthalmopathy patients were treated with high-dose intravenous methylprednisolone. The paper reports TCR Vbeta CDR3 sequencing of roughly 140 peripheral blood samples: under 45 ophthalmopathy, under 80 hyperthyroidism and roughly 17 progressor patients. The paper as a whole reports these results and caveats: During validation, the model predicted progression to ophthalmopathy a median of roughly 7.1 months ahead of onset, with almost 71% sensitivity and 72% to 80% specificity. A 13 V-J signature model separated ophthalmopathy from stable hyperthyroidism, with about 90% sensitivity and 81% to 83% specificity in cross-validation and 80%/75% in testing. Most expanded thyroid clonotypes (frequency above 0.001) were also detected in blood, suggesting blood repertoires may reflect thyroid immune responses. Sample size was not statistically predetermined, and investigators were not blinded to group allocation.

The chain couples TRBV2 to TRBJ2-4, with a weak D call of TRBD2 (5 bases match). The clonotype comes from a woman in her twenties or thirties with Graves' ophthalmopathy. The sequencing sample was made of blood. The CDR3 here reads CASTPRAAWKNIQYF. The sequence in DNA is TGTGCCAGCACTCCGAGGGCAGCCTGGAAAAACATTCAGTACTTC. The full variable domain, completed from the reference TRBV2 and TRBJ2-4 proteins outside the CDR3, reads EPEVTQTPSHQVTQMGQEVILRCVPISNHLYFYWYRQILGQKVEFLVSFYNNEISEKSEIFDDQFSVERPDGSNFTLKIRSTKLEDSAMYFCASTPRAAWKNIQYFGAGTRLSVL.